This TCR beta chain was sequenced during a study of human T cells and chemical hapten exposure. Study observations and caveats: Expanded TCRs clustered into significantly more large CDR3 similarity groups than controls, the analysis revealed.

V gave up 6 bases and J gave up 11 bases; unmatched junction bases: 4. The germline V gene has CDR1 SNHLY and CDR2 FYNNEI. The CDR3 contains 11 residues. This clonotype was seen more than once but under ten times. What it binds is not known. Time point meaning: pre-sensitization, week 0. Indicated treatment: therapeutic diphenylcyclopropenone sensitization with weekly scalp DPC. TCRdb re-derived calls from the RACE reads in MiXCR, one entry per CDR3 protein. The repertoire holds 150,000 to 200,000 distinct CDR3 sequences, with roughly 30% as singletons. The source material was whole blood, sampled in connection with sensitization to the hapten diphenylcyclopropenone (DPC). J is TRBJ1-1 and V is TRBV2, with TRBD1 identical over 9 bases. This TCR came from a woman aged 25-40 years with alopecia areata. Some clones in this sample may be carry-over from other donors' samples. CDR3 nucleotide sequence: TGTGCCAGCAGCGCCGACAGGGGGGCTTTCTTT. This gives the protein CASSADRGAFF.